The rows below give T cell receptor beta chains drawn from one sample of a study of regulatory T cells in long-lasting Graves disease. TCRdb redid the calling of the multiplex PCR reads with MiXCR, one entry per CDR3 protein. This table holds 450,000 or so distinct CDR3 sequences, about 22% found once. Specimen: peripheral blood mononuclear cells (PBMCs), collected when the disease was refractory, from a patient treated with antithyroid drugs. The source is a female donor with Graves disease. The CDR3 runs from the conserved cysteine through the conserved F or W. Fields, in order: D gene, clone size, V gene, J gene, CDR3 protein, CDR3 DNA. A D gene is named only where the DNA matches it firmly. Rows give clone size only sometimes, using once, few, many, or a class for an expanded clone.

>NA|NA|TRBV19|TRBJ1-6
CASSTGEKNSPLHF
TGTGCCAGTAGTACGGGGGAGAAAAATTCACCCCTCCACTTT
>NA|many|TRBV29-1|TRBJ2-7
CSVELVERSSYEQYF
TGCAGCGTTGAACTGGTTGAACGGAGCTCCTACGAGCAGTACTTC
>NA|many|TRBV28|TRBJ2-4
CASSSGPEVKNIQYF
TGTGCCAGCAGTTCAGGGCCAGAGGTCAAAAACATTCAGTACTTC
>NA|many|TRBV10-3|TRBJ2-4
CATQETVAKNIQYF
TGTGCCACACAAGAGACAGTAGCCAAAAACATTCAGTACTTC
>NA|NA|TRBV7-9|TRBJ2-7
CASSLSLRKGEQYF
TGTGCCAGCAGCTTATCCCTGAGGAAAGGCGAGCAGTACTTC
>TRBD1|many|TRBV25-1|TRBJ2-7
CASSPGTGDRGQYF
TGTGCCAGCAGTCCCGGGACAGGGGACAGAGGGCAGTACTTC
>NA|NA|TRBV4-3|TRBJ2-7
CASSPVERANEQYF
TGCGCCAGCAGCCCTGTGGAGCGGGCTAACGAGCAGTACTTC
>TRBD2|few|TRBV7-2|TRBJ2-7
CASRAGDRRILEQYF
TGTGCCAGCAGGGCGGGGGACCGGCGGATACTCGAGCAGTACTTC
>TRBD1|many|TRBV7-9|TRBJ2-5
CASTSDRAYSDRETQYF
TGTGCCAGCACTTCAGACAGGGCCTACTCGGACAGAGAGACCCAGTACTTC
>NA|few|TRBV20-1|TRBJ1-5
CSARGARVSNQPQHF
TGCAGTGCTAGAGGGGCCAGAGTTAGCAATCAGCCCCAGCATTTT
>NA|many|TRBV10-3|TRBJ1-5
CAISESGINQPQHF
TGTGCCATCAGTGAGTCCGGTATCAATCAGCCCCAGCATTTT
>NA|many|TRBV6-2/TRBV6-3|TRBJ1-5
CASSYSSSHHQPQHF
TGTGCCAGCAGTTACTCGAGCAGTCACCATCAGCCCCAGCATTTT
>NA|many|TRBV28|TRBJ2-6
CASSVPLKNSGANVLTF
TGTGCCAGCAGTGTGCCACTGAAAAACTCTGGGGCCAACGTCCTGACTTTC
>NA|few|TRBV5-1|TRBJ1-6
CASSWGDSPLHF
TGCGCCAGCAGCTGGGGTGATTCACCCCTCCACTTT
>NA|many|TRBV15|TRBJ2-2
CATSRYTGELFF
TGTGCCACCAGCAGGTACACCGGGGAGCTGTTTTTT
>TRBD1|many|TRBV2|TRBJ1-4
CASRVTGGFKKLFF
TGTGCCAGCAGAGTAACAGGGGGTTTTAAGAAACTGTTTTTT
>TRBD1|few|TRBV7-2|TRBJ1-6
CASSLEQGRDSPLHF
TGTGCCAGCAGCTTAGAACAGGGGAGGGATTCACCCCTCCACTTT
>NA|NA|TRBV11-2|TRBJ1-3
CASSFSGAGLPPIYF
TGTGCCAGCAGCTTCTCGGGAGCAGGACTGCCCCCCATATATTTT
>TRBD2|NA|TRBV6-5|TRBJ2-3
CASSFGLATRDTQYF
TGTGCCAGCAGTTTCGGACTAGCGACACGAGATACGCAGTATTTT
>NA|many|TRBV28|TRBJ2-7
CASEGGLREQYF
TGTGCCAGCGAGGGGGGGCTTCGGGAGCAGTACTTC
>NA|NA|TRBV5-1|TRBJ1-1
CTSSLDSPAEAFF
TGCACCAGCAGTCTAGACAGTCCTGCTGAAGCTTTCTTT
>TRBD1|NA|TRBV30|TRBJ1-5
CAWSVTGAQPQHF
TGTGCCTGGAGTGTTACAGGGGCTCAGCCCCAGCATTTT
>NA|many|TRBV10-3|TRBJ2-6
CAISGTVARANVLTF
TGTGCCATCAGTGGGACCGTTGCTAGGGCCAACGTCCTGACTTTC
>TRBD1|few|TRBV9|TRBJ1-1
CASSGETGQYTEAFF
TGTGCCAGCAGCGGTGAGACGGGACAGTACACTGAAGCTTTCTTT
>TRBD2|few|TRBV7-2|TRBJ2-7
CASSLGSLAGFGAEQYF
TGTGCCAGCAGCTTAGGGAGTTTAGCGGGGTTCGGTGCCGAGCAGTACTTC
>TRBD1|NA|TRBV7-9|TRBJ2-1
CASSKTGGWYNEQFF
TGTGCCAGCAGCAAGACAGGGGGCTGGTACAATGAGCAGTTCTTC
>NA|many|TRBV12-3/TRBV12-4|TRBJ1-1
CASSFSFQSAGAFF
TGTGCCAGCAGTTTCTCTTTCCAGAGTGCGGGAGCTTTCTTT
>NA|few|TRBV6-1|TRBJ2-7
CASRPAQDSSYEQYF
TGTGCCAGCAGGCCCGCACAGGACTCCTCCTACGAGCAGTACTTC
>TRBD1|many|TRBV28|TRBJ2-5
CASSLFQGAGETQYF
TGTGCCAGCAGTTTGTTCCAGGGGGCAGGGGAGACCCAGTACTTC
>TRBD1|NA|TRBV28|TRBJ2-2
CASSFQWGQLNTGELFF
TGTGCCAGCAGTTTTCAATGGGGACAGCTGAACACCGGGGAGCTGTTTTTT
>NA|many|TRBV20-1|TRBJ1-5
CSATIQGQPQHF
TGCAGTGCTACCATTCAGGGTCAGCCCCAGCATTTT
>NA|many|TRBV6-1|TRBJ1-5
CASSFTAIGNQPQHF
TGTGCCAGCAGCTTTACAGCTATCGGCAATCAGCCCCAGCATTTT